This TCR beta chain derives from a study of human T cells and chemical hapten exposure. TCRdb independently ran MiXCR on the RACE reads; one entry per CDR3 protein. The data contain tens of thousands of distinct CDR3 sequences, about 10% of them singletons. The CDR3 sequence is 16 residues long. Germline assignment: CDR1 SGHTA and CDR2 FQGNSA. V was trimmed by 0 bases and J by 2 bases, leaving 8 bases between them. Study findings and constraints: Those TCRs sitting above 1 in 1000 frequency stayed the same with DPC sensitization. In comparison with controls, expanded TCRs gave rise to a significantly larger number of large CDR3 similarity clusters. Alopecia affecting every donor means their immune response may not match healthy people's.

Details on this clonotype: Its antigen is not known.

Time point given: patch test 1, 2 weeks after DPC sensitization. Treatment defined: therapeutic diphenylcyclopropenone sensitization with weekly scalp DPC. The sequence came from a man aged 35 to 55 with alopecia areata. Some clones in this sample may be carry-over from other donors' samples. The sequenced sample was whole blood, obtained in connection with sensitization to the hapten diphenylcyclopropenone (DPC). The V gene is TRBV7-2, the J gene TRBJ2-6, with D maybe TRBD2 (5 bases). CDR3 protein: CASSLAASTGANVLTF. CDR3 DNA: TGTGCCAGCAGCTTAGCGGCTAGCACTGGGGCCAACGTCCTGACTTTC.